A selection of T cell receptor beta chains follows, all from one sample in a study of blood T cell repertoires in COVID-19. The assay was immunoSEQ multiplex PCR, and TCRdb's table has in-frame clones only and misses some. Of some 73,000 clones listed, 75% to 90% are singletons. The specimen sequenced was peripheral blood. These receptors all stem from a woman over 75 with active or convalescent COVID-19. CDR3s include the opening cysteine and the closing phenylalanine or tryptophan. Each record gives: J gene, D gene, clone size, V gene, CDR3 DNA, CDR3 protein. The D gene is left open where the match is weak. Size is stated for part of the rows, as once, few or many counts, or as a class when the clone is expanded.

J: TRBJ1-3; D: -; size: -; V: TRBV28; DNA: TGTGCCAGCAGTCTGCAGGGAAACACCATATATTTT; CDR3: CASSLQGNTIYF
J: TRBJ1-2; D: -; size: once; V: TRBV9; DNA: TGTGCCAGCAGCTCTACAGGGATAGGAGGCTACACCTTC; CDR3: CASSSTGIGGYTF
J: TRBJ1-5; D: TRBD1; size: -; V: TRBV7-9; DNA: TGTGCCAGCAGCTTAGCGCGAGTGGGGACAGACAATCAGCCCCAGCATTTT; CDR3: CASSLARVGTDNQPQHF
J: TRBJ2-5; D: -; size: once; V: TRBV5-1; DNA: TGCGCCAGCAGCAGCCCCGACAGCGCCCAAGAGACCCAGTACTTC; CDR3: CASSSPDSAQETQYF
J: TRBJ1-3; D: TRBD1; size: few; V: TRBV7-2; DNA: TGTGCCAGCAGCAAGACAGGGTTCTCTGGAAACACCATATATTTT; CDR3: CASSKTGFSGNTIYF
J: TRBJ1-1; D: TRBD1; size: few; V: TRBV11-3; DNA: TGTGCCAGCAGCTTTTCGGGACAGGGCACTGAAGCTTTCTTT; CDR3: CASSFSGQGTEAFF
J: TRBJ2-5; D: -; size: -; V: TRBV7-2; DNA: TGTGCCAGCAGCTTAGAAGGGGCAGGGTTCAGGGAGACCCAGTACTTC; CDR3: CASSLEGAGFRETQYF
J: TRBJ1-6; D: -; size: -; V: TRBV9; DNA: TGTGCCAGCAGTGACGAGACACCCCTTAATTCACCCCTCCACTTT; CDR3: CASSDETPLNSPLHF
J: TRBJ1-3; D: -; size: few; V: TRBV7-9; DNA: TGTGCCAGCAGCGGGGGACAATCTGGAAACACCATATATTTT; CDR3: CASSGGQSGNTIYF
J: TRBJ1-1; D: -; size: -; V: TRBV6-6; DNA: TGTGCCAGCAGTTACGGGGCTCACGCTTTCTTT; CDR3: CASSYGAHAFF
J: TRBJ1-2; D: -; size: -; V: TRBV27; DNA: TGTGCCAGCCGGTACCTATACAGGGACTATGGCTACACCTTC; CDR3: CASRYLYRDYGYTF
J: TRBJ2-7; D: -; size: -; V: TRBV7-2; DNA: TGTGCCAGCAGCCAAAACTCTTACGAGCAGTACTTC; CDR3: CASSQNSYEQYF
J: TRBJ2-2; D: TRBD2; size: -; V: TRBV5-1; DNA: TGCGCCAGCCAGGGACTAGCGGGGGAAACCGGGGAGCTGTTTTTT; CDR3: CASQGLAGETGELFF
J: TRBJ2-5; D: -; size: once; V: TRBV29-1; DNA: TGCAGCGTTGGGGGAACGACACGACGACTACAGGAGACCCAGTACTTC; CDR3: CSVGGTTRRLQETQYF
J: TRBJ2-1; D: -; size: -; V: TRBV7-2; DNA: TGTGCCAGCAGCCCCCGGATGGGGGGTCCCAATGAGCAGTTCTTC; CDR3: CASSPRMGGPNEQFF
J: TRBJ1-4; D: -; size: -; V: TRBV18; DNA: TGTGCCAGCTCACCGTCCAGTCTCAGTGAAAAACTGTTTTTT; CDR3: CASSPSSLSEKLFF
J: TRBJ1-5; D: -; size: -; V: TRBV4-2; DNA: TGTGCCAGCAGCCAAGTTTTTGGTCCAGGGCCCCAGCATTTT; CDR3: CASSQVFGPGPQHF
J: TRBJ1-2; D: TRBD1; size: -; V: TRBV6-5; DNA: TGTGCCAGCAGTTACTCGTGGACAGGCTTTAACTATGGCTACACCTTC; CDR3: CASSYSWTGFNYGYTF
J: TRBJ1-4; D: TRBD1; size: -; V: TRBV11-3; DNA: TGTGCCAGCAGCCCGGGACAGGGAACTAATGAAAAACTGTTTTTT; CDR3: CASSPGQGTNEKLFF
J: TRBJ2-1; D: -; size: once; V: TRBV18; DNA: TGTGCCAGCTACCAGGGTAACTCCTACAATGAGCAGTTCTTC; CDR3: CASYQGNSYNEQFF
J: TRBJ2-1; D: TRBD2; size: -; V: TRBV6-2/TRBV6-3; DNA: TGTGCCAGCAGTTACCTACCCGGTGAAGTTCTAGCGGGGGGTAATGAGCAGTTCTTC; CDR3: CASSYLPGEVLAGGNEQFF
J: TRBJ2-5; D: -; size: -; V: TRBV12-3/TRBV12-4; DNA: TGTGCCAGCAGTTCCAGGGAGACCCAGTACTTC; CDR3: CASSSRETQYF
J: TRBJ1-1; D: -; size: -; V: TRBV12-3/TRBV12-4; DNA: TGTGCCAGCGGGGGCAGGAGGAACACTGAAGCTTTCTTT; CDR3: CASGGRRNTEAFF
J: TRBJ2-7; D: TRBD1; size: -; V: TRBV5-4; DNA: TGTGCCAGCAGCCGGACCCCGGGACAGAAGTACGAGCAGTACTTC; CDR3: CASSRTPGQKYEQYF
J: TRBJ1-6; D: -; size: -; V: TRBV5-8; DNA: TGTGCCAGCAGCTTGGGCGTGGGCTCACCCCTCCACTTT; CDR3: CASSLGVGSPLHF
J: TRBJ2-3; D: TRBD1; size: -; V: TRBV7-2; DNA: TGTGCCAGCAGCTCCCAGGGGGTAGTAGCGGATACGCAGTATTTT; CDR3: CASSSQGVVADTQYF
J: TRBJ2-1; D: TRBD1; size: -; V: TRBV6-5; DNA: TGTGCCAGCACCTCCGGGACAGGGGCGTACAATGAGCAGTTCTTC; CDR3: CASTSGTGAYNEQFF
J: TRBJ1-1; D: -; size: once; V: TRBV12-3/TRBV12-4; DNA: TGTGCCAGCAGTTTAGGCCTCGGTCCTTTCTTT; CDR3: CASSLGLGPFF
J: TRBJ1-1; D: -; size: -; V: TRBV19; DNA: TGTGCCAGTAGTACCCAGGGTAGCGGTACTGAAGCTTTCTTT; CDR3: CASSTQGSGTEAFF
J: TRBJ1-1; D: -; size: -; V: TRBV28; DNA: TGTGCCAGCAGCAAGTACTCGGAGGCCACTGAAGCTTTCTTT; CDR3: CASSKYSEATEAFF
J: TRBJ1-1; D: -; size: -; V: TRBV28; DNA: TGTGCCAGCAGTTTTAACAACATGAACACTGAAGCTTTCTTT; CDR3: CASSFNNMNTEAFF
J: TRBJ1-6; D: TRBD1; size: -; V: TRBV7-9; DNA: TGTGCCAGCAGCATGGGTACAGGGGGCGTCGGGCGCTCACCCCTCCACTTT; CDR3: CASSMGTGGVGRSPLHF
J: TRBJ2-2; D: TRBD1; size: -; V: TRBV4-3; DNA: TGCGCCAGCAGCCAAGATCCCGGGACAGGGCGGGGGGAGCTGTTTTTT; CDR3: CASSQDPGTGRGELFF
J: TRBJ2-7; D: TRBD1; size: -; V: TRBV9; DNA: TGTGCCAGCAGCACCTGGGACAGGGAAGGCGAGCAGTACTTC; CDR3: CASSTWDREGEQYF
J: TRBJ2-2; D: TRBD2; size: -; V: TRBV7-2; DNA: TGTGCCAGCAGCCAAAGACTAGCGGACAACACCGGGGAGCTGTTTTTT; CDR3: CASSQRLADNTGELFF
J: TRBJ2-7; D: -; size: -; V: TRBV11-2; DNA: TGTGCCAGCAGCTTAGCCGTTATCAGCTCCTACGAGCAGTACTTC; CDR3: CASSLAVISSYEQYF
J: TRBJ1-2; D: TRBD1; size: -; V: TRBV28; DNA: TGTGCCAGCAGCGGGGGACAGGCTGGGGGCTATGGCTACACCTTC; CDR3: CASSGGQAGGYGYTF
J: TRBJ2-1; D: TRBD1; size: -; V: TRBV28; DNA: TGTGCCAGCAGTTTATGGACGGGACAGGTATTGAGCTCCTACAATGAGCAGTTCTTC; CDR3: CASSLWTGQVLSSYNEQFF
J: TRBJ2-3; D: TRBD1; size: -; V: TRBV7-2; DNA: TGCGCCAGCAGCTTTGGACAGGCGCTAATCACAGATACGCAGTATTTT; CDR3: CASSFGQALITDTQYF
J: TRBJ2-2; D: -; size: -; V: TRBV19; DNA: TGTGCCAGTCTAGGCCGGGAGCTGTTTTTT; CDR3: CASLGRELFF
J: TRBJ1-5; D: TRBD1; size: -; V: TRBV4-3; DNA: TGCGCCAGCAGCCAAGGGACAGGGCTTTTCGGGCCCCAGCATTTT; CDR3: CASSQGTGLFGPQHF
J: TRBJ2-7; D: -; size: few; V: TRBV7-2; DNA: TGTGCCAGCAGTCATACAGGATCCCCCGAGCAGTACTTC; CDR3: CASSHTGSPEQYF
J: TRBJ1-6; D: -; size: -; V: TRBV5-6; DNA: TGTGCCAGCAGCTTTGGGAGGGCCTCGTATAATTCACCCCTCCACTTT; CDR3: CASSFGRASYNSPLHF
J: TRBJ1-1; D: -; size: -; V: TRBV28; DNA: TGTGCCAGCAGTTTAGGGGAGGGGACGGCTTTCTTT; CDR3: CASSLGEGTAFF
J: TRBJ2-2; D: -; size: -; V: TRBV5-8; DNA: TGTGCCAGCAGCGGGGGGTTCGCTAACGGGGAGCTGTTTTTT; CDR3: CASSGGFANGELFF
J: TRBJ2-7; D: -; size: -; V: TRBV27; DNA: TGTGCCAGCAGTTTATCGGGGAGCTACGAGCAGTACTTC; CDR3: CASSLSGSYEQYF
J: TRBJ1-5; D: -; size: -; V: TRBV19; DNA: TGTGCCAGTAGTATACAGAGCAATCAGCCCCAGCATTTT; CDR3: CASSIQSNQPQHF
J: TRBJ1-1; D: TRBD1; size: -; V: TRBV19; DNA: TGTGCCAGTAGTATGGGGACAGGGAGTGCTAGATCTGAAGCTTTCTTT; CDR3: CASSMGTGSARSEAFF
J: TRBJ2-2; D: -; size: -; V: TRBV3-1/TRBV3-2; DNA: TGTGCCAGCAGCTCGACCGGGGAGCTGTTTTTT; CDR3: CASSSTGELFF
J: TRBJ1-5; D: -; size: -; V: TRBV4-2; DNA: TGTGCCAGCAGCCAAGATAGTTGGGGGGGCTATAGCAATCAGCCCCAGCATTTT; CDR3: CASSQDSWGGYSNQPQHF
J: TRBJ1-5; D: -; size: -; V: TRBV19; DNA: TGTGCCAGTATACCCCGGGGAAGCAATCAGCCCCAGCATTTT; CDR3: CASIPRGSNQPQHF
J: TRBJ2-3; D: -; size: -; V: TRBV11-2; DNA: TGTGCCAGCAGCCCAGAAGGGGGTTGGAATACGCAGTATTTT; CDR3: CASSPEGGWNTQYF
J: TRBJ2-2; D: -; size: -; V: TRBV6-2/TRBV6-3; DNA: TGTGCCAGCAGCCCCGGACCCCGGGGAACCGGGGAGCTGTTTTTT; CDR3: CASSPGPRGTGELFF
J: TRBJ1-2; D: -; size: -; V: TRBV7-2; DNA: TGTGCCAGCAGCCACCCCCTCAGTACATATCCTAACTATGGCTACACCTTC; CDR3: CASSHPLSTYPNYGYTF
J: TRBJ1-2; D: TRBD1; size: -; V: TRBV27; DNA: TGTGCCAGCAGTCCCCTAGCAGGGGGCGACTATGGCTACACCTTC; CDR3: CASSPLAGGDYGYTF
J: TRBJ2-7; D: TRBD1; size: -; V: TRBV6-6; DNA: TGTGCCAGCAGTCCCGGGGGTTGGGGGACAGGGGGGCAGGAGCAGCAGTACTTC; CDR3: CASSPGGWGTGGQEQQYF
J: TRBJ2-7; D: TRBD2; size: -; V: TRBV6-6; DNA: TGTGCCAGCAGTCAGACCAGCATGTTGTCGGGGGGATTTAACGAGCAGTACTTC; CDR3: CASSQTSMLSGGFNEQYF
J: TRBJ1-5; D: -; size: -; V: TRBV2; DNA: TGTGCCAGCACCCAGGACAGATCTAGCAATCAGCCCCAGCATTTT; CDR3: CASTQDRSSNQPQHF
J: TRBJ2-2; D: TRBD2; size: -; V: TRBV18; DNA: TGTGCCAGCTCACCATCTCTGACTAGCGGTACCTCCGGGGAGCTGTTTTTT; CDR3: CASSPSLTSGTSGELFF
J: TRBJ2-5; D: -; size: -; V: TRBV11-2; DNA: TGTGCCAGCAGCCCTGTTCTCAGCCAAGAGACCCAGTACTTC; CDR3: CASSPVLSQETQYF